The sequence of this TCR beta chain was determined in a study of cytomegalovirus exposure and HLA in healthy donors. Study-wide findings and caveats: Reportedly, HLA-A and HLA-B alleles of most subjects were accurately predicted from TCR beta.

The CDR3 extends over 14 amino acids. Germline trimming cut 6 bases from V and 6 bases from J; bases unmatched to any gene: 3. CDR1 is MNHNY and CDR2 is SVGAGI in the germline V gene (reference sequence). Both 60 Vbeta primers and 13 Jbeta primers went into the PCR. TCRdb's table, derived via immunoSEQ multiplex PCR, lists solely in-frame clones and lacks some. The data hold more than 120,000 clones, with more than 75% observed a single time. In the case of this clone: Antigen specificity is unknown.

This TCR derives from a woman between 40 and 50 years old in good health and CMV-seropositive. The chain employs TRBV6-6 and TRBJ2-5; 14 nucleotides line up with TRBD2. Sequenced sample: PBMCs. CDR3 nucleotide sequence: TGTGCCAGCAGCGGACTAGCGGGAGGAAAGACCCAGTACTTC. It translates to CASSGLAGGKTQYF.